The rows below give T cell receptor beta chains drawn from one sample of a study of early T cells in non-severe SARS-CoV-2 infection. TCRdb re-called the 5' RACE reads with MiXCR, one entry per CDR3 protein. The sample yields around 28,000 distinct CDR3 sequences, roughly 4.1% seen once. Sequenced input: whole blood. The source is an adult who was a healthcare worker with PCR-confirmed SARS-CoV-2 infection or an uninfected control (not recorded which). The CDR3 runs from the conserved cysteine through the conserved F or W. The order of the fields is V gene, clone size, J gene, D gene, CDR3 DNA, CDR3 protein. D genes are given only for firm matches. A row's size may be missing; if present it is once, few, many or a size class.

v_call: TRBV5-5; clone_size: many; j_call: TRBJ2-3; d_call: TRBD2; cdr3_nt: TGTGCCAGCAGCTTGGTTAGCGGGAGAAACACAGATACGCAGTATTTT; cdr3_aa: CASSLVSGRNTDTQYF
v_call: TRBV20-1; clone_size: NA; j_call: TRBJ1-5; d_call: NA; cdr3_nt: TGCAGTGCTTTCAGGGCGGAGCAGCCCCAGCATTTT; cdr3_aa: CSAFRAEQPQHF
v_call: TRBV18; clone_size: many; j_call: TRBJ1-1; d_call: TRBD1; cdr3_nt: TGTGCCAGCTCACCCAGGACAGGTGAAGCTTTCTTT; cdr3_aa: CASSPRTGEAFF
v_call: TRBV7-9; clone_size: many; j_call: TRBJ1-2; d_call: NA; cdr3_nt: TGTGCCAGCAGCTTAAGGGCGGTGGGGACTAACTATGGCTACACCTTC; cdr3_aa: CASSLRAVGTNYGYTF
v_call: TRBV20-1; clone_size: few; j_call: TRBJ1-2; d_call: NA; cdr3_nt: TGCAGTGCTAGAGAAGGGCATGGCTACACCTTC; cdr3_aa: CSAREGHGYTF
v_call: TRBV5-1; clone_size: many; j_call: TRBJ2-5; d_call: TRBD2; cdr3_nt: TGCGCCAGCAGCAGTGGACTAGCGGGAGGAGAGACCCAGTACTTC; cdr3_aa: CASSSGLAGGETQYF
v_call: TRBV7-2; clone_size: few; j_call: TRBJ2-7; d_call: NA; cdr3_nt: TGTGCCAGCAGCTTAGGGACAACGGTACGCGAGCAGTACTTC; cdr3_aa: CASSLGTTVREQYF
v_call: TRBV28; clone_size: many; j_call: TRBJ1-3; d_call: NA; cdr3_nt: TGTGCCAGCAGTTCGACACTGATCTCTGGAAACACCATATATTTT; cdr3_aa: CASSSTLISGNTIYF
v_call: TRBV12-3/TRBV12-4; clone_size: many; j_call: TRBJ1-5; d_call: NA; cdr3_nt: TGTGCCAGCAGTTTTTGGCAGATGTATAGCAATCAGCCCCAGCATTTT; cdr3_aa: CASSFWQMYSNQPQHF
v_call: TRBV12-3/TRBV12-4; clone_size: few; j_call: TRBJ2-1; d_call: TRBD1; cdr3_nt: TGTGCCAGCAGCATGACAGGGCCTTGGGATGAGCAGTTCTTC; cdr3_aa: CASSMTGPWDEQFF
v_call: TRBV28; clone_size: many; j_call: TRBJ2-5; d_call: NA; cdr3_nt: TGTGCCAGCAGTTTTACGCCCCCGCGAGAGACCCAGTACTTC; cdr3_aa: CASSFTPPRETQYF
v_call: TRBV4-1; clone_size: few; j_call: TRBJ2-7; d_call: TRBD2; cdr3_nt: TGCGCCAGCAGCCAAGTAGCGGGAGGCTACGAGCAGTACTTC; cdr3_aa: CASSQVAGGYEQYF
v_call: TRBV28; clone_size: many; j_call: TRBJ2-1; d_call: TRBD1; cdr3_nt: TGTGCCAGCAGTTCGTCCGGGACAGGCTTCAATGAGCAGTTCTTC; cdr3_aa: CASSSSGTGFNEQFF
v_call: TRBV6-6; clone_size: many; j_call: TRBJ1-1; d_call: NA; cdr3_nt: TGTGCCAGCAGTTCCTCCCCTTTGACTGAAGCTTTCTTT; cdr3_aa: CASSSSPLTEAFF
v_call: TRBV11-2; clone_size: many; j_call: TRBJ2-2; d_call: TRBD2; cdr3_nt: TGTGCCAGCAGCTCCCTAGCGGGAGAGGCCGGGGAGCTGTTTTTT; cdr3_aa: CASSSLAGEAGELFF
v_call: TRBV6-5; clone_size: many; j_call: TRBJ2-1; d_call: NA; cdr3_nt: TGTGCCAGCAGTTACGTAGCGGCCCTATCGGGCAATGAGCAGTTCTTC; cdr3_aa: CASSYVAALSGNEQFF
v_call: TRBV10-3; clone_size: few; j_call: TRBJ2-7; d_call: NA; cdr3_nt: TGTGCCATCCCTCAGGGGACTGACTTC; cdr3_aa: CAIPQGTDF
v_call: TRBV5-5; clone_size: NA; j_call: TRBJ2-1; d_call: TRBD2; cdr3_nt: TGTGCCAGCAGCCACCGTCTAGCGGGGTCCTCTAAGTATGAGCAGTTCTTC; cdr3_aa: CASSHRLAGSSKYEQFF
v_call: TRBV20-1; clone_size: many; j_call: TRBJ2-7; d_call: NA; cdr3_nt: TGCAGTGCTAGAATCGAGGGGACGGTCGGCTACGAGCAGTACTTC; cdr3_aa: CSARIEGTVGYEQYF
v_call: TRBV20-1; clone_size: many; j_call: TRBJ2-7; d_call: NA; cdr3_nt: TGCAGTGCTAGTTTCGCCAGCGGAGGGCCCTACGAGCAGTACTTC; cdr3_aa: CSASFASGGPYEQYF
v_call: TRBV7-9; clone_size: many; j_call: TRBJ1-5; d_call: NA; cdr3_nt: TGTGCCAGCAGCTTAAGCGGCAGTCGGCAGCCCCAGCATTTT; cdr3_aa: CASSLSGSRQPQHF
v_call: TRBV20-1; clone_size: many; j_call: TRBJ2-5; d_call: TRBD2; cdr3_nt: TGCAGTGCTGCTCCGGGGGGACTCCCAGAGGAGACCCAGTACTTC; cdr3_aa: CSAAPGGLPEETQYF
v_call: TRBV7-7; clone_size: many; j_call: TRBJ2-5; d_call: NA; cdr3_nt: TGTGCCAGCAGCTTAGCATTGGGGGACCAAGAGACCCAGTACTTC; cdr3_aa: CASSLALGDQETQYF
v_call: TRBV5-1; clone_size: many; j_call: TRBJ2-7; d_call: NA; cdr3_nt: TGCGCCAGCAGCTTGGGGATCGGGTACGAGCAGTACTTC; cdr3_aa: CASSLGIGYEQYF
v_call: TRBV20-1; clone_size: many; j_call: TRBJ2-3; d_call: NA; cdr3_nt: TGCAGTGCTAGAGAAGGTCGAGGACGGGATACGCAGTATTTT; cdr3_aa: CSAREGRGRDTQYF
v_call: TRBV19; clone_size: many; j_call: TRBJ1-5; d_call: NA; cdr3_nt: TGTGCCAGCAAGGGACGGGCTCAGCCCCAGCATTTT; cdr3_aa: CASKGRAQPQHF
v_call: TRBV19; clone_size: NA; j_call: TRBJ2-3; d_call: TRBD1; cdr3_nt: TGTGCCAGTAGTACCGGACAGGTGGCCACAGATACGCAGTATTTT; cdr3_aa: CASSTGQVATDTQYF
v_call: TRBV5-1; clone_size: many; j_call: TRBJ2-2; d_call: NA; cdr3_nt: TGCGCCAGCAGCAGGGACCGTAACACCGGGGAGCTGTTTTTT; cdr3_aa: CASSRDRNTGELFF
v_call: TRBV28; clone_size: many; j_call: TRBJ2-7; d_call: NA; cdr3_nt: TGTGCCAGCAGTTTATCGGACCCGGGGCCGAGCTCCTACGAGCAGTACTTC; cdr3_aa: CASSLSDPGPSSYEQYF
v_call: TRBV6-4; clone_size: many; j_call: TRBJ2-3; d_call: TRBD2; cdr3_nt: TGTGCCAGCAGTGACTCGGCGGGAGGGCCAACAGATACGCAGTATTTT; cdr3_aa: CASSDSAGGPTDTQYF
v_call: TRBV2; clone_size: many; j_call: TRBJ2-7; d_call: TRBD1; cdr3_nt: TGTGCCAGCTCTATAATACCGGGACAGAGCTCCTACGAGCAGTACTTC; cdr3_aa: CASSIIPGQSSYEQYF
v_call: TRBV5-5; clone_size: many; j_call: TRBJ2-5; d_call: NA; cdr3_nt: TGTGCCAGCAGCTTTCCGAGACAGTCCGGGGAGACCCAGTACTTC; cdr3_aa: CASSFPRQSGETQYF
v_call: TRBV18; clone_size: many; j_call: TRBJ1-1; d_call: NA; cdr3_nt: TGTGCCAGTCACTCAGCGATAAGTACTGAAGCTTTCTTT; cdr3_aa: CASHSAISTEAFF
v_call: TRBV7-6; clone_size: many; j_call: TRBJ2-2; d_call: TRBD1; cdr3_nt: TGTGCCAGCAGCCGGGGACAGTCCAACACCGGGGAGCTGTTTTTT; cdr3_aa: CASSRGQSNTGELFF
v_call: TRBV7-9; clone_size: many; j_call: TRBJ2-1; d_call: TRBD2; cdr3_nt: TGTGCCAGCAGCCAGAGCGGGAGTGGTAATGAGCAGTTCTTC; cdr3_aa: CASSQSGSGNEQFF
v_call: TRBV27; clone_size: many; j_call: TRBJ2-1; d_call: TRBD1; cdr3_nt: TGTGCCAGCAGTTTTGGGACAGGATCCTACAATGAGCAGTTCTTC; cdr3_aa: CASSFGTGSYNEQFF
v_call: TRBV28; clone_size: many; j_call: TRBJ1-2; d_call: NA; cdr3_nt: TGTGCCAGCAACAAGCAGGGCACCTTC; cdr3_aa: CASNKQGTF
v_call: TRBV7-9; clone_size: many; j_call: TRBJ1-5; d_call: NA; cdr3_nt: TGTGCCAGCAGCTATGGCCGACCGGGCAGGGTCTCTGATTATAGCAATCAGCCCCAGCATTTT; cdr3_aa: CASSYGRPGRVSDYSNQPQHF
v_call: TRBV24-1; clone_size: many; j_call: TRBJ2-2; d_call: NA; cdr3_nt: TGTGCCACCAGTGACCCGCGACAGAAGAATACCGGGGAGCTGTTTTTT; cdr3_aa: CATSDPRQKNTGELFF
v_call: TRBV12-3/TRBV12-4; clone_size: NA; j_call: TRBJ2-7; d_call: TRBD2; cdr3_nt: TGTGCCAGCAGTTCCGGACTAGCTAACTACGAGCAGTACTTC; cdr3_aa: CASSSGLANYEQYF
v_call: TRBV5-4; clone_size: few; j_call: TRBJ2-7; d_call: TRBD2; cdr3_nt: TGTGCCAGCAGCTTGGAGGCGGGTGGCGGGGGTTCCTACGAGCAGTACTTC; cdr3_aa: CASSLEAGGGGSYEQYF
v_call: TRBV12-5; clone_size: few; j_call: TRBJ1-1; d_call: NA; cdr3_nt: TGTGCTAGTGCCGACCGGCCGGACACTGAAGCTTTCTTT; cdr3_aa: CASADRPDTEAFF
v_call: TRBV7-9; clone_size: many; j_call: TRBJ2-2; d_call: NA; cdr3_nt: TGTGCCAGCAGCTTGTTTCTGGACGCCCGCACCGGGGAGCTGTTTTTT; cdr3_aa: CASSLFLDARTGELFF
v_call: TRBV3-1; clone_size: many; j_call: TRBJ2-1; d_call: TRBD2; cdr3_nt: TGTGCCAGCAGCCAAGATGGACTAGCGGGGGTAGACCAGTTCTTC; cdr3_aa: CASSQDGLAGVDQFF
v_call: TRBV10-2; clone_size: NA; j_call: TRBJ2-1; d_call: TRBD2; cdr3_nt: TGCGCCAGCAAGGGGGGACTAGCGGGACCAGAACTACGCAATGAGCAGTTCTTC; cdr3_aa: CASKGGLAGPELRNEQFF
v_call: TRBV15; clone_size: many; j_call: TRBJ1-2; d_call: TRBD1; cdr3_nt: TGTGCCACCAGCAACTGGACAGGGCACTATGGCTACACCTTC; cdr3_aa: CATSNWTGHYGYTF
v_call: TRBV4-1; clone_size: once; j_call: TRBJ2-1; d_call: NA; cdr3_nt: TGCGCCAGCAGCCAAGGAGCGGAAAGCTCCTACAATGAGCAGTTCTTC; cdr3_aa: CASSQGAESSYNEQFF
v_call: TRBV7-9; clone_size: many; j_call: TRBJ2-1; d_call: NA; cdr3_nt: TGTGCCTTAGAAGTGGGGAGTCGGGCCTACAATGAGCAGTTCTTC; cdr3_aa: CALEVGSRAYNEQFF
v_call: TRBV15; clone_size: many; j_call: TRBJ2-3; d_call: NA; cdr3_nt: TGTGCCACCAGCACCCCGGCAGATACGCAGTATTTT; cdr3_aa: CATSTPADTQYF
v_call: TRBV28; clone_size: medium-sized; j_call: TRBJ2-3; d_call: NA; cdr3_nt: TGTGCCAGCAGTGGGGAGGATAACACAGATACGCAGTATTTT; cdr3_aa: CASSGEDNTDTQYF
v_call: TRBV20-1; clone_size: many; j_call: TRBJ2-2; d_call: NA; cdr3_nt: TGCAGTGCTAGATTTGGGGCTCCCGGGGAGCTGTTTTTT; cdr3_aa: CSARFGAPGELFF
v_call: TRBV9; clone_size: many; j_call: TRBJ2-5; d_call: NA; cdr3_nt: TGTGCCAGCAGCGGTGGGACCGCCCTGGGGGAGACCCAGTACTTC; cdr3_aa: CASSGGTALGETQYF
v_call: TRBV2; clone_size: many; j_call: TRBJ2-1; d_call: NA; cdr3_nt: TGTGCCACCGACTCGCCGTTAAGCTTC; cdr3_aa: CATDSPLSF
v_call: TRBV28; clone_size: many; j_call: TRBJ2-7; d_call: TRBD2; cdr3_nt: TGTGCCAGCAGTCCCGGGGGGGAGTACTTCGAGCAGTACTTC; cdr3_aa: CASSPGGEYFEQYF
v_call: TRBV5-4; clone_size: few; j_call: TRBJ1-1; d_call: NA; cdr3_nt: TGTGCCAGCAGTCAGAGTCACAGGGTGGACACTGAAGCTTTCTTT; cdr3_aa: CASSQSHRVDTEAFF
v_call: TRBV28; clone_size: many; j_call: TRBJ2-2; d_call: NA; cdr3_nt: TGTGCCAGCAGTTTCCGATGGAACACCGGGGAGCTGTTTTTT; cdr3_aa: CASSFRWNTGELFF
v_call: TRBV2; clone_size: many; j_call: TRBJ2-2; d_call: NA; cdr3_nt: TGTGCCAGCAGGGGCGCCGGGCAAAGGGCCGGGGAGCTGTTTTTT; cdr3_aa: CASRGAGQRAGELFF
v_call: TRBV15; clone_size: many; j_call: TRBJ2-1; d_call: NA; cdr3_nt: TGTGCCACCAGCAGAGATACACGGGGTGAGCAGTTCTTC; cdr3_aa: CATSRDTRGEQFF
v_call: TRBV24-1; clone_size: many; j_call: TRBJ2-7; d_call: TRBD2; cdr3_nt: TGTGCCACCGAGGGATCGGCGGGGGGCGAGCAGTACTTC; cdr3_aa: CATEGSAGGEQYF